Described below is a single T cell receptor (beta chain) sequence and its context. The method was immunoSEQ multiplex PCR; TCRdb's version includes in-frame clones alone and lacks a portion of them. The sample records about 130,000 clones, roughly 83% being singletons. The trim removed 3 bases at V and 6 bases at J, leaving 8 bases unmatched. Germline loops: CDR1 DFQATT, CDR2 SNEGSKA (reference sequence). The CDR3 has 15 amino acids. This record belongs to a study of blood T cell repertoires in COVID-19. At the level of the study: Material from acute and convalescent COVID-19 was sourced from the United States, Italy and Spain. T cells, B-cell-depleted T cells, or PBMCs provided the cDNA or gDNA that served as material.

The receptor was isolated from a woman of 80 years or more with acute or convalescent COVID-19. The sample consisted of peripheral blood. This sequence joins TRBV20-1 and TRBJ1-2; 12 bases are shared with TRBD1. CDR3 coding DNA: TGCAGTGCTAGTGAACCGGGACAGGGGGCCGATGGCTACACCTTC. This gives the protein CSASEPGQGADGYTF.